In this sample, the clone carrying this T cell receptor beta chain turned up many times. Its antigen is not known. The time point: persistent/refractory GD, antithyroid drugs over 5 years with positive TRAb. From PBMCs, RNA was extracted and then used to make the TCR library. According to the study, TCR beta libraries were built with iRepertoire HTBI primers and CDR3-region Arm-PCR. TCRdb re-called the multiplex PCR reads through MiXCR, storing one row per CDR3 protein. The table has more than 350,000 distinct CDR3 sequences, under 25% seen once. The sample is drawn from a study of regulatory T cells in long-lasting Graves disease. Points from the study as a whole: Persistent disease showed a preference for TRBV28, TRBJ1-2 and TRBJ2-5. Tissue studied was limited to peripheral blood, excluding thyroid tissue.

The V and J ends lost 8 bases and 5 bases, in that order; junction bases with no gene match: 5. Germline loops: CDR1 DFQATT, CDR2 SNEGSKA (reference sequence). This CDR3 comprises 11 residues. The chain links TRBV20-1 to TRBJ2-7; 8 bases map to TRBD1. The source is a female donor with Graves disease. The starting material was peripheral blood mononuclear cells (PBMCs), obtained when the disease was refractory, from a patient treated with antithyroid drugs. CDR3 bases: TGCAGTTCGACAGGGGTCGACGAGCAGTACTTC. Amino acid sequence: CSSTGVDEQYF.